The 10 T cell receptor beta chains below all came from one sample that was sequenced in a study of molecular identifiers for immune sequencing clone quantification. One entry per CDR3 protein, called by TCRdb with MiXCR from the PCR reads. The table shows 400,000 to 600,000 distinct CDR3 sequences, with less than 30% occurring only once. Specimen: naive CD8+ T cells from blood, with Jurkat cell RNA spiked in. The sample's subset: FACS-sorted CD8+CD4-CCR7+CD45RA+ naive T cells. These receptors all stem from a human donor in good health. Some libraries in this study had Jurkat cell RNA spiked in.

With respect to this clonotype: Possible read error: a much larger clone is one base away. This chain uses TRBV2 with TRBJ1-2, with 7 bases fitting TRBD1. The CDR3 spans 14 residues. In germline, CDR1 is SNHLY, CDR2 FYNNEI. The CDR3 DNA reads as TGTACCAGCAGTATTGCAGACAGGGCGTATGGCTACACCTTC. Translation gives CTSSIADRAYGYTF.

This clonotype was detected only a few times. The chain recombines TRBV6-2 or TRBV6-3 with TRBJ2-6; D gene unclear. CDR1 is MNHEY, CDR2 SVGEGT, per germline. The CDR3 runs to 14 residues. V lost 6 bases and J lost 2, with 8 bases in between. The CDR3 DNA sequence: TGTGCCAGCAGGCAGGTAGCTGGGGCCAACGTCCTGACTTTC. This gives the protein CASRQVAGANVLTF.

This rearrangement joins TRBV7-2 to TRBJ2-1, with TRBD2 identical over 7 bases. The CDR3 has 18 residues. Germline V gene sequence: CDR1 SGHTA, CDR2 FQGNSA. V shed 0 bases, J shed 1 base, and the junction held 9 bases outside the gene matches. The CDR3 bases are TGTGCCAGCAGCTTAGCGGTCCTCTTGCGGGAGTCCTACAATGAGCAGTTCTTC. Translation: CASSLAVLLRESYNEQFF. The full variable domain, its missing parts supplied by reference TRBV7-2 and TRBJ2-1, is GAGVSQSPSNKVTEKGKDVELRCDPISGHTALYWYRQSLGQGLEFLIYFQGNSAPDKSGLPSDRFSAERTGGSVSTLTIQRTQQEDSAVYLCASSLAVLLRESYNEQFFGPGTRLTVL.

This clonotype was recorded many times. In nucleotides, the CDR3 is TGCGCCAGCAGCCCTCTTCAGGGGGCGGATCAGCCCCAGCATTTT. Translation gives CASSPLQGADQPQHF. This chain joins TRBV4-3 and TRBJ1-5; TRBD1 aligns across 8 bases. CDR1 is LGHNA and CDR2 is YSLEER in the germline V gene. This CDR3 is 15 amino acids long. The ends lost 4 bases at V and 5 bases at J; junction bases unmatched: 7.

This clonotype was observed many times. CDR3 nucleotide sequence: TGCGCCAGCAGCTTGGAGAGCACTAAATCCTACGAGCAGTACTTC. It codes for CASSLESTKSYEQYF. This chain uses TRBV5-1 with TRBJ2-7; D not certain. CDR1 is SGHRS, CDR2 YFSETQ, per germline. The V end lost 0 bases, the J end lost 1 base, and 11 bases lay between the germline ends. The CDR3 has 15 amino acids.

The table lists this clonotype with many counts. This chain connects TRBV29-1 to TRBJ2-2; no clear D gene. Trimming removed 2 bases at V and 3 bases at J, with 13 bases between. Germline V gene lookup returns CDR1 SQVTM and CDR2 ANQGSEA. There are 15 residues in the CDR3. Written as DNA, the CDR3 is TGCAGCGTTGAACTCGATTATGGGTACACCGGGGAGCTGTTTTTT. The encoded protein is CSVELDYGYTGELFF.

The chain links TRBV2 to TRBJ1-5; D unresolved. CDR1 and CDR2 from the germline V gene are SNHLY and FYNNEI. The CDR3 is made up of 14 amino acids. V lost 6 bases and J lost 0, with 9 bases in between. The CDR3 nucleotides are TGTGCCAGCAGACAAGGAATTAGCAATCAGCCCCAGCATTTT. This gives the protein CASRQGISNQPQHF.

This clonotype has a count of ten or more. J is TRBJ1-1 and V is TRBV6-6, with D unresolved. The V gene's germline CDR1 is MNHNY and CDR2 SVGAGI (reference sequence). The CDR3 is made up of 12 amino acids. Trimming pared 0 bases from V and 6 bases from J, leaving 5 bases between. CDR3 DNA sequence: TGTGCCAGCAGTTACTCCGCGTCTGAAGCTTTCTTT. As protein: CASSYSASEAFF.

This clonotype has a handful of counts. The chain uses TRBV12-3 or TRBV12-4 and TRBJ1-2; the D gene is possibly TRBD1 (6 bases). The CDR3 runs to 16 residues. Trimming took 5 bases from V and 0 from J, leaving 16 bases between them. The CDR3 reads CASSTQRTVANYGYTF. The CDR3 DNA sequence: TGTGCCAGCAGTACCCAACGGACAGTTGCTAACTATGGCTACACCTTC.

CDR3: CASSIGGLYTDTQYF. CDR3 sequence (DNA): TGTGCCAGCTCTATCGGGGGTTTGTACACAGATACGCAGTATTTT. The rearrangement uses TRBV27 and TRBJ2-3, with D possibly being TRBD2 (6 bases). Germline lookup yields CDR1 MNHEY and CDR2 SMNVEV (reference sequence). V dropped 8 bases and J dropped 2 bases, with 17 bases sitting between them. The CDR3 is 15 amino acids.